Sequencing of this T cell receptor (beta chain) was carried out in a study of T cells after yellow fever vaccination. The CDR3 runs to 14 residues. The germline V gene encodes CDR1 KGHDR and CDR2 SFDVKD. V lost 2 bases and J 2 bases, leaving 8 bases between the germline ends. TCRdb processed the 5' RACE reads anew with MiXCR; each CDR3 protein has one entry. In the table there are a few hundred thousand distinct CDR3 sequences, about 7.1% of which are singletons. The receptor was isolated from a young man who received the YFV17D yellow fever vaccine. J is TRBJ2-5 and V is TRBV24-1; D not resolved. The sequences come from CD4+ T cells sorted from PBMCs, collected 15 days after the yellow fever booster vaccination. The CDR3 protein is CATSDSNSQETQYF. CDR3 bases: TGTGCCACCAGTGATTCGAACTCGCAAGAGACCCAGTACTTC.